What follows are 24 T cell receptor beta chains derived from one specimen sequenced in a study of T cell responses to AZD1222 COVID-19 vaccine. Sequenced by immunoSEQ multiplex PCR; TCRdb stores in-frame clones only, minus some. This table has some 31,000 clones, roughly 90% appearing once. Sequenced here: peripheral blood, sampled 28 days after the second AZD1222 dose. The receptors stem from an adult who received the AZD1222 COVID-19 vaccine.

The chain employs TRBV11-2 and TRBJ1-2; TRBD1 aligns across 8 bases. V was pared by 1 base and J by 6 bases, with 13 bases of the junction left unmatched. The length of the CDR3 is 17 residues. Germline V gives CDR1 SGHAT, CDR2 FQNNGV. The CDR3 region is CASSLGGRGPRYHGYTF. CDR3 nucleotide sequence: TGTGCCAGCAGCTTAGGAGGCAGGGGGCCCAGGTATCATGGCTACACCTTC.

The chain joins TRBV5-1 to TRBJ2-1; D unclear. V lost 0 bases to trimming and J lost 4 bases, with 11 bases between them. Germline CDR1 SGHRS, CDR2 YFSETQ. This CDR3 is 15 amino acids long. The DNA of the CDR3 is TGCGCCAGCAGCTTGGGCCCCCAGGAGTACAATGAGCAGTTCTTC. Protein sequence: CASSLGPQEYNEQFF.

This chain uses TRBV5-1 with TRBJ2-5; D is unresolved. Germline assignment: CDR1 SGHRS and CDR2 YFSETQ. The CDR3 length is 12 residues. V lost 1 base to trimming and J lost 4 bases, with 5 bases between them. The CDR3 is CASSLITETQYF. Here the CDR3 DNA reads TGCGCCAGCAGCTTGATTACAGAGACCCAGTACTTC. Supplemented by reference TRBV5-1 and TRBJ2-5, the full variable domain reads KAGVTQTPRYLIKTRGQQVTLSCSPISGHRSVSWYQQTPGQGLQFLFEYFSETQRNKGNFPGRFSGRQFSNSRSEMNVSTLELGDSALYLCASSLITETQYFGPGTRLLVL.

This clone was seen once. The chain uses TRBV2 and TRBJ1-2; 8 bases match TRBD1. CDR1 and CDR2 from the germline V gene are SNHLY and FYNNEI. Trimming at V came to 6 bases and at J to 4 bases, leaving 4 bases not matched to a gene. The length of the CDR3 is 13 residues. The CDR3 nucleotides read TGTGCCAGCAGGACAGGGGAAGGCTATGGCTACACCTTC. Translating it yields CASRTGEGYGYTF. Variable domain in full (rest from reference TRBV2 and TRBJ1-2): EPEVTQTPSHQVTQMGQEVILRCVPISNHLYFYWYRQILGQKVEFLVSFYNNEISEKSEIFDDQFSVERPDGSNFTLKIRSTKLEDSAMYFCASRTGEGYGYTFGSGTRLTVV.

The chain recombines TRBV18 with TRBJ1-1; TRBD1 might be the D (6 bases). The CDR3 runs to 13 residues. V dropped 2 bases and J dropped 5 bases, with 9 bases sitting between them. Germline CDR1 and CDR2: KGHSH and LQKENI. The DNA for the CDR3 is TGTGCCAGCTCACCAGGGGGCAGGACTGAAGCTTTCTTT. It yields the protein CASSPGGRTEAFF.

The chain couples TRBV18 to TRBJ2-1, with TRBD2 identical over 10 bases. The germline V gene encodes CDR1 KGHSH and CDR2 LQKENI. There are 15 residues in the CDR3. The V segment lost 5 bases and the J segment 7 bases; nucleotides outside the gene matches: 8. The DNA of the CDR3 is TGTGCCAGCTCAACGAGCGGGGGGGCGGGGAATGAGCAGTTCTTC. As protein: CASSTSGGAGNEQFF.

This clone has only a few counts. The chain couples TRBV5-4 to TRBJ1-2; TRBD1 might be the D (5 bases). The germline V gene has CDR1 SGHNT and CDR2 YYREEE (reference sequence). The CDR3 totals 13 residues. V lost 0 bases and J lost 6, with 9 bases in between. The CDR3 DNA follows: TGTGCCAGCAGCTTGGGAGGGGTCGATGGCTACACCTTC. Protein: CASSLGGVDGYTF.

The rearrangement links TRBV19 to TRBJ1-2, with 7 bases fitting TRBD1. From germline, CDR1 is LNHDA and CDR2 SQIVND (reference sequence). V lost 4 bases, J lost 0 bases, and 8 bases stayed unmatched. The CDR3 consists of 16 residues. The CDR3 spells CASSKRTGLTNYGYTF. As DNA, the CDR3 is TGTGCCAGTAGTAAAAGGACAGGACTAACTAACTATGGCTACACCTTC.

This clone showed up just once. The rearrangement joins TRBV18 to TRBJ2-3; maybe TRBD2 (5 bases). This CDR3 is 13 amino acids long. The V gene's germline CDR1 is KGHSH and CDR2 LQKENI. V lost 6 bases to trimming and J lost 4 bases, with 11 bases between them. CDR3 residues: CASSERRADTQYF. For the CDR3, the DNA is TGTGCCAGCTCTGAGAGGCGGGCAGATACGCAGTATTTT.

The V and J genes are TRBV9 and TRBJ1-2; maybe TRBD1 (6 bases). The germline V gene encodes CDR1 SGDLS and CDR2 YYNGEE. V lost 3 bases and J lost 8, with 14 bases in between. This CDR3 contains 13 residues. In DNA, the CDR3 is TGTGCCAGCAGCGGTGGGAGGGGGATCGGCTACACCTTC. Its protein product is CASSGGRGIGYTF.

This CDR3 is CASSRSGTFDEKLFF. CDR3 in DNA: TGTGCCAGCAGTAGATCCGGGACTTTTGATGAAAAACTGTTTTTT. The chain links TRBV2 to TRBJ1-4, with TRBD1 as a possible D gene (5 bases). The CDR3 length is 15 residues. Trimming removed 5 bases at V and 6 bases at J, with 16 bases between. Per germline, CDR1 SNHLY and CDR2 FYNNEI.

The chain employs TRBV20-1 and TRBJ2-3, with 9 bases that match TRBD1. The CDR3 has 10 residues. CDR1 and CDR2 from the germline V gene are DFQATT and SNEGSKA (reference sequence). J was trimmed by 11 bases and V by 7 bases; bases with no gene match: 4. The CDR3, as DNA: TGCAGTGTGGACAGGGGAGGGCAGTATTTT. It codes for CSVDRGGQYF.

J is TRBJ1-2 and V is TRBV28; perhaps TRBD1 as D (5 bases). V shed 7 bases and J shed 0 bases, with 12 bases lying between them. The CDR3 sequence is 14 residues long. From germline, CDR1 is MDHEN and CDR2 SYDVKM. This chain's CDR3 is CASTGDGTNYGYTF. The CDR3 DNA reads as TGTGCCAGCACCGGGGACGGAACTAACTATGGCTACACCTTC.

The chain carries TRBV4-1 and TRBJ1-4; the match to TRBD1 covers 12 bases. CDR1 is MGHRA, CDR2 YSYEKL, per germline. V shed 5 bases and J 3 bases; nucleotides not matched to a gene: 10. There are 18 residues in the CDR3. This CDR3 reads CASSKGQGAVNANEKLFF. The CDR3 DNA sequence: TGCGCCAGCAGCAAGGGACAGGGGGCGGTGAATGCTAATGAAAAACTGTTTTTT.

The CDR3 DNA reads TGTGCCAGCAGCCCTCTATCGAGGGCGAGCGAGCAGTACTTC. It yields the protein CASSPLSRASEQYF. The J gene is TRBJ2-7, the V gene TRBV3-1 (or the pseudogene TRBV3-2); possible D gene TRBD2, 5 bases. V shed 4 bases and J shed 6 bases, with 16 bases lying between them. The CDR3 extends over 14 amino acids. CDR1 and CDR2 from the germline V gene are LGHDT and YNNKEL (reference sequence).

The count of this clone is one. This sequence joins TRBV5-1 and TRBJ2-6; D is ambiguous. Germline V gives CDR1 SGHRS, CDR2 YFSETQ. The length of the CDR3 is 17 residues. The germline V and J ends were trimmed by 0 bases and 0 bases, with 10 bases remaining between them. Here the CDR3 reads CASSLGHTSSGANVLTF. CDR3 nucleotides: TGCGCCAGCAGCTTGGGACATACGAGCTCTGGGGCCAACGTCCTGACTTTC.

The chain couples TRBV9 to TRBJ1-1; D perhaps matches TRBD1 (5 bases). CDR3 length: 16 amino acids. Trimming stripped 3 bases from V and 1 base from J, with 16 bases between. Germline CDR1 is SGDLS and CDR2 is YYNGEE. The chain's CDR3 is CASSGGGLTQNTEAFF. CDR3 bases: TGTGCCAGCAGCGGCGGGGGACTCACCCAGAACACTGAAGCTTTCTTT.

This clone was observed a single time. The rearrangement joins TRBV30 to TRBJ1-2; TRBD1 might be the D (5 bases). Trimming left V 1 base short and J 0 bases short, with 9 bases between. The germline V gene has CDR1 GTSNPN and CDR2 SVGIG (reference sequence). The CDR3 has 14 residues. CDR3 DNA: TGTGCCTGGAGTGCAGACAGCGCTAACTATGGCTACACCTTC. Its protein is CAWSADSANYGYTF.

Concerning this clone itself: The sample contains more than one DNA sequence encoding this CDR3. CDR3 residues: CASSRDSYNEQFF. CDR3 sequence (DNA): TGTGCCAGCAGTAGGGACTCCTACAATGAGCAGTTCTTC. The chain uses TRBV7-8 and TRBJ2-1, with D unclear. Deletions cut 6 bases from V and 0 bases from J, with 6 bases between. The CDR3 length is 13 residues. Germline V CDR1 and CDR2: SGHVS, FQNEAQ. The full variable domain, completed using reference TRBV7-8 and TRBJ2-1, is GAGVSQSPRYKVAKRGQDVALRCDPISGHVSLFWYQQALGQGPEFLTYFQNEAQLDKSGLPSDRFFAERPEGSVSTLKIQRTQQEDSAVYLCASSRDSYNEQFFGPGTRLTVL.

The CDR3 DNA reads as TGTGCCAGAACGGACGGAGAGAACGGTGGCTACACCTTC. It yields the protein CARTDGENGGYTF. This chain joins TRBV6-5 and TRBJ1-2; D is ambiguous. Trimming took 9 bases from V and 7 from J, leaving 18 bases between them. From germline, CDR1 is MNHEY and CDR2 SVGAGI. This CDR3 comprises 13 residues.

The chain links TRBV9 to TRBJ2-2; 8 bases agree with TRBD2. This CDR3 contains 16 residues. With 4 bases clipped from V and 6 bases from J, the junction kept 11 bases outside the gene matches. Germline CDR1 reads SGDLS; CDR2 reads YYNGEE. As DNA, the CDR3 is TGTGCCAGCAGCCCCGGGGGGGGCGCCGGGTCCGGGGAGCTGTTTTTT. It translates to CASSPGGGAGSGELFF.

This chain connects TRBV12-3 or TRBV12-4 to TRBJ2-7; no clear D. The CDR3 loop spans 13 amino acids. V lost 8 bases to trimming and J lost 3 bases, with 14 bases between them. CDR3 sequence (DNA): TGTGCCAGCGGGTCAGGCGGAAACTACGAGCAGTACTTC. Its translation: CASGSGGNYEQYF.

The chain carries TRBV7-9 and TRBJ1-2; 7 positions agree with TRBD1. The V gene end was trimmed by 1 base and the J gene end by 4 bases; junction bases not matched to a gene: 3. Germline V lookup: CDR1 SEHNR, CDR2 FQNEAQ (reference sequence). The CDR3 totals 14 residues. CDR3 region: CASSLGQGSYGYTF. The CDR3 DNA reads as TGTGCCAGCAGCTTAGGACAGGGTAGCTATGGCTACACCTTC.

This chain connects TRBV7-2 to TRBJ1-1; no reliable D call. V gave up 2 bases and J gave up 1 base, with 5 bases separating them. Germline CDR1 reads SGHTA; CDR2 reads FQGNSA. The CDR3 runs 13 residues. CDR3 residues: CASSLPANTEAFF. DNA for the CDR3: TGTGCCAGCAGCTTACCCGCGAACACTGAAGCTTTCTTT.